The sequence of this T cell receptor (beta chain) was determined in a study of CD8 T cells in ankylosing spondylitis. Regarding the study as a whole: Several of the motif variants were reported before in synovial fluid and blood from reactive arthritis. Reportedly, significant enrichment of disease-linked clones occurred in matched ankylosing spondylitis synovial fluid.

There are many counts of this clonotype. Its antigen is undetermined. Using its own MiXCR run on the 5' RACE reads, TCRdb lists one record per CDR3 protein. The table lists just under 95,000 distinct CDR3 sequences, 7.5% to 9% of them singletons. The sequence derives from a male donor with ankylosing spondylitis or in good health (not recorded which). Material: blood, either unsorted or a sorted T cell fraction (not recorded which).

CDR3 loop: CASSPSGDNTDTQYF. The CDR3, as DNA: TGCGCCAGCAGCCCGTCGGGGGATAACACAGATACGCAGTATTTT. This sequence joins TRBV5-1 and TRBJ2-3; weak D call: TRBD2 (6 bases). Per the germline V gene, CDR1 is SGHRS and CDR2 is YFSETQ. Trimming took 4 bases from V and 2 from J, leaving 14 bases between them. The CDR3 is 15 amino acids.